The 21 T cell receptor beta chains below were found in one sample sequenced in a study of OX40 agonist ivuxolimab in advanced cancers. TCRdb's copy holds only in-frame clones and misses some; the assay was immunoSEQ multiplex PCR. The sample consists of over 75,000 clones, about nine tenths of them appearing once. Material: CD4+ or CD8+ T cells sorted from blood, obtained in a trial of the OX40 agonist ivuxolimab. The receptors stem from an adult with an advanced solid tumor such as melanoma, head and neck, liver or kidney cancer.

The CDR3: CASSYDSTDTQYF. CDR3 bases: TGTGCCAGCAGTTATGACAGCACAGATACGCAGTATTTT. The rearrangement joins TRBV6-5 to TRBJ2-3; unclear D gene. The V gene lost 3 bases and the J gene lost 0 bases, with 4 bases spanning the gap. Per the germline V gene, CDR1 is MNHEY and CDR2 is SVGAGI. There are 13 residues in the CDR3.

The chain links TRBV29-1 to TRBJ2-5, with D unclear. CDR1 is SQVTM and CDR2 is ANQGSEA in the germline V gene. V was trimmed by 4 bases and J by 5 bases, leaving 14 bases between them. The CDR3 contains 13 residues. In DNA, the CDR3 is TGCAGCGTTGGAGTCGGCCCAAGGGAGACCCAGTACTTC. Amino acids: CSVGVGPRETQYF.

The rearrangement joins TRBV21-1 to TRBJ2-4. TRBV21-1 represents a pseudogene. The CDR3 totals 18 residues. CDR3 in DNA: TGTGCCAGCAGCAATGGCGAAGGGGGGTTTACGTCCAAAAACATTCAGTACTTC. Its translation is CASSNGEGGFTSKNIQYF.

The chain carries TRBV10-3 and TRBJ2-2, with D unresolved. With 10 bases removed from V and 0 bases from J, the gap between germline ends came to 9 bases. Germline V gene lookup returns CDR1 ENHRY and CDR2 SYGVKD. The CDR3 runs to 13 residues. In DNA form, the CDR3 reads TGTGCCACCTCACCTCCGAACACCGGGGAGCTGTTTTTT. Amino acids: CATSPPNTGELFF.

CDR3 sequence reads: CASRRWQGAGETQYF. As DNA, the CDR3 is TGTGCCAGCCGGAGGTGGCAGGGGGCCGGCGAGACCCAGTACTTC. This chain connects TRBV19 to TRBJ2-5, with 8 bases that match TRBD1. Losses at the gene ends were 9 bases for V and 5 bases for J; bases not matched to a gene: 14. CDR1 LNHDA and CDR2 SQIVND come from the germline V gene (reference sequence). This CDR3 spans 15 amino acids. The variable domain in full, with the rest retrieved from reference TRBV19 and TRBJ2-5, is DGGITQSPKYLFRKEGQNVTLSCEQNLNHDAMYWYRQDPGQGLRLIYYSQIVNDFQKGDIAEGYSVSREKKESFPLTVTSAQKNPTAFYLCASRRWQGAGETQYFGPGTRLLVL.

The genes are TRBV7-9 and TRBJ1-4, with unresolved D. Germline CDR1 SEHNR, CDR2 FQNEAQ (reference sequence). The CDR3 length is 14 residues. The germline V and J ends were trimmed by 1 base and 8 bases, with 11 bases remaining between them. CDR3 DNA sequence: TGTGCCAGCAGCTTAGGTGGAACCAGGGAAAAACTGTTTTTT. It yields the protein CASSLGGTREKLFF. The full variable domain, its missing parts supplied by reference TRBV7-9 and TRBJ1-4, is DTGVSQNPRHKITKRGQNVTFRCDPISEHNRLYWYRQTLGQGPEFLTYFQNEAQLEKSRLLSDRFSAERPKGSFSTLEIQRTEQGDSAMYLCASSLGGTREKLFFGSGTQLSVL.

This clone was counted a few times. The chain carries TRBV18 and TRBJ1-2; D ambiguous. The CDR3 is 12 residues long. V lost 5 bases and J 3 bases, leaving 7 bases between the germline ends. Germline CDR1 is KGHSH and CDR2 is LQKENI. As DNA, the CDR3 is TGTGCCAGCTCAACAGACTACTATGGCTACACCTTC. Protein sequence: CASSTDYYGYTF.

The chain combines TRBV10-3 with TRBJ2-7; D call uncertain. V was trimmed by 2 bases and J by 0 bases, leaving 8 bases between them. Germline CDR1 and CDR2: ENHRY and SYGVKD. The CDR3 covers 14 residues. The CDR3 nucleotides read TGTGCCATCAGTGAGATACAGTACTCCTACGAGCAGTACTTC. This sequence encodes CAISEIQYSYEQYF.

The chain links TRBV11-3 to TRBJ2-7, with TRBD1 identical over 10 bases. CDR1 is SGHNT, CDR2 YENEEA, per germline. V dropped 1 base and J dropped 5; count of bases not matched to a gene: 8. The CDR3 extends over 16 amino acids. Here the CDR3 reads CASSLGLGQGSNEQYF. DNA for the CDR3: TGTGCCAGCAGCTTAGGATTGGGACAGGGGTCCAACGAGCAGTACTTC.

The genes are TRBV30 and TRBJ2-4; D could derive from TRBD1 or TRBD2 (7 bases each). Trimming left V 4 bases short and J 8 bases short, with 12 bases between. Germline-derived CDR1 and CDR2 are GTSNPN and SVGIG (reference sequence). The CDR3 runs 12 residues. CDR3 in DNA: TGTGCCTGGACCAGGGGGAGGGACATTCAGTACTTC. Its protein is CAWTRGRDIQYF.

This clone was detected only a few times. V and J are TRBV5-6 and TRBJ1-3, with D possibly matching TRBD1 (5 bases). The CDR3 runs to 17 residues. Trimming took off 0 bases at V and 4 bases at J, with 17 bases between the two ends. The germline V gene has CDR1 SGHDT and CDR2 YYEEEE. For the CDR3, the DNA is TGTGCCAGCAGCTTGGGAGGGGTCCCTTCGAGAGGAAACACCATATATTTT. Its protein product is CASSLGGVPSRGNTIYF. The whole variable domain, filled in from reference TRBV5-6 and TRBJ1-3, reads DAGVTQSPTHLIKTRGQQVTLRCSPKSGHDTVSWYQQALGQGPQFIFQYYEEEERQRGNFPDRFSGHQFPNYSSELNVNALLLGDSALYLCASSLGGVPSRGNTIYFGEGSWLTVV.

This chain uses TRBV28 with TRBJ2-2; D not resolved. CDR1 is MDHEN and CDR2 is SYDVKM in the germline V gene. The CDR3 loop spans 15 amino acids. Trimming left V 0 bases short and J 7 bases short, with 12 bases between. This CDR3 reads CASSLWSPRGGELFF. The CDR3 bases are TGTGCCAGCAGTTTATGGTCGCCCAGAGGCGGGGAGCTGTTTTTT. Complete variable domain (other parts from reference TRBV28 and TRBJ2-2): DVKVTQSSRYLVKRTGEKVFLECVQDMDHENMFWYRQDPGLGLRLIYFSYDVKMKEKGDIPEGYSVSREKKERFSLILESASTNQTSMYLCASSLWSPRGGELFFGEGSRLTVL.

This clone has a single count. The rearrangement uses TRBV7-3 and TRBJ2-1; a weak D match, TRBD1 (6 bases). CDR3 length equals 15 residues. V was shortened by 1 base and J by 6 bases, with 13 bases between the two germline ends. Germline V gives CDR1 SGHTA, CDR2 FQGTGA. The DNA for the CDR3 is TGTGCCAGCAGCTTAATGGGGGCAGGGGCCAATGAGCAGTTCTTC. As protein: CASSLMGAGANEQFF.

The V gene is TRBV11-3, the J gene TRBJ2-7; the D is unclear. The germline V and J ends were trimmed by 5 bases and 4 bases, with 9 bases remaining between them. The CDR3 consists of 12 residues. The germline V gene encodes CDR1 SGHNT and CDR2 YENEEA. The CDR3 region is CASSHSAYEQYF. CDR3 DNA sequence: TGTGCCAGCAGCCACAGCGCTTACGAGCAGTACTTC.

This chain connects TRBV15 to TRBJ1-1; D ambiguous. Germline V CDR1 and CDR2: LNHNV, YYDKDF (reference sequence). V shed 0 bases and J shed 2 bases, with 10 bases lying between them. This CDR3 spans 15 amino acids. The CDR3 sequence: CATSRDDYGNTEAFF. In DNA, the CDR3 is TGTGCCACCAGCAGAGATGATTACGGCAACACTGAAGCTTTCTTT. The complete variable domain, with remaining parts taken from reference TRBV15 and TRBJ1-1, reads DAMVIQNPRYQVTQFGKPVTLSCSQTLNHNVMYWYQQKSSQAPKLLFHYYDKDFNNEADTPDNFQSRRPNTSFCFLDIRSPGLGDTAMYLCATSRDDYGNTEAFFGQGTRLTVV.

This clone appeared a single time. The chain couples TRBV9 to TRBJ2-1, with 11 bases aligning to TRBD2. The CDR3 spans 16 residues. V was pared by 4 bases and J by 8 bases, with 11 bases of the junction left unmatched. CDR1 is SGDLS and CDR2 is YYNGEE in the germline V gene. Here the CDR3 reads CASSPRWLAGGDEQFF. The CDR3 coding sequence is TGTGCCAGCAGCCCCCGGTGGCTAGCGGGAGGCGATGAGCAGTTCTTC.

CDR3: CASSLEGSSYEQYF. The CDR3 nucleotides read TGTGCCAGCAGCTTAGAAGGATCCTCCTACGAGCAGTACTTC. The chain carries TRBV11-3 and TRBJ2-7; no reliable D call. The CDR3 loop spans 14 amino acids. V was cut by 0 bases and J by 0 bases, with 6 bases left in between. In germline, CDR1 is SGHNT, CDR2 YENEEA.

The V call is TRBV7-3, the J call TRBJ1-5; D unresolved. The CDR3 sequence is 11 residues long. Germline V CDR1 and CDR2: SGHTA, FQGTGA. V lost 5 bases to trimming and J lost 4 bases, with 3 bases between them. Written as DNA, the CDR3 is TGTGCCAGCAGCCGAAATCAGCCCCAGCATTTT. It specifies CASSRNQPQHF.

This chain links TRBV5-1 with TRBJ1-1, with D hard to call. The germline V gene has CDR1 SGHRS and CDR2 YFSETQ. V was cut by 4 bases and J by 1 base, with 8 bases left in between. The CDR3 has 13 amino acids. CDR3 sequence: CASSKETNTEAFF. CDR3 DNA sequence: TGCGCCAGCAGCAAGGAGACGAACACTGAAGCTTTCTTT.

This sequence joins TRBV7-3 and TRBJ2-1; no reliable D call. The length of the CDR3 is 17 residues. The V end was cut by 1 base, the J end by 0 bases, with 13 bases between. From germline, CDR1 is SGHTA and CDR2 FQGTGA. The CDR3 sequence is CASSLSKTPSSYNEQFF. CDR3 bases: TGTGCCAGCAGCTTAAGTAAAACTCCGAGCTCCTACAATGAGCAGTTCTTC.

The chain uses TRBV18 and TRBJ1-5; D possibly corresponds to TRBD1 (5 bases). The CDR3 consists of 16 residues. Germline CDR1 reads KGHSH; CDR2 reads LQKENI. V shed 0 bases and J shed 7 bases, with 16 bases lying between them. The CDR3 reads CASSPPRGTEGQPQHF. The DNA of the CDR3 is TGTGCCAGCTCACCACCTAGGGGAACGGAGGGGCAGCCCCAGCATTTT. The full variable domain, completed using reference TRBV18 and TRBJ1-5, is NAGVMQNPRHLVRRRGQEARLRCSPMKGHSHVYWYRQLPEEGLKFMVYLQKENIIDESGMPKERFSAEFPKEGPSILRIQQVVRGDSAAYFCASSPPRGTEGQPQHFGDGTRLSIL.